Following are 7 T cell receptor beta chains from one sample sequenced in a study of blood T cells in healthy people across ages. Together with a sample-barcoded 5' primer, a J-beta primer mix was included in a second PCR lasting roughly 6 to 12 cycles. TCRdb analysed the 5' RACE reads with MiXCR anew, one entry per CDR3 protein. The data contain 790,000 or so distinct CDR3 sequences, approximately 60% of them singletons. The material sequenced was blood. The receptors derive from a man aged 40-50 years in good health.

The V and J genes are TRBV6-2 or TRBV6-3 and TRBJ2-5, with TRBD1 matching over 8 bases. CDR3 length: 14 amino acids. Trimming took 7 bases from V and 11 from J; bases not matched to a gene: 15. CDR1 MNHEY and CDR2 SVGEGT come from the germline V gene. The CDR3, as DNA: TGTGCCAGCACCGAGACAGGGGTTTTCACTGAGCAGTACTTC. This gives the protein CASTETGVFTEQYF.

The rearrangement joins TRBV29-1 to TRBJ1-2, with D unclear. The CDR3 sequence is 11 residues long. Trimming pared 4 bases from V and 4 bases from J, leaving 7 bases between. In germline, CDR1 is SQVTM, CDR2 ANQGSEA. The CDR3 region is CSVARSYGYTF. CDR3 DNA sequence: TGCAGCGTTGCCAGAAGCTATGGCTACACCTTC. Complete variable domain (other parts from reference TRBV29-1 and TRBJ1-2): SAVISQKPSRDICQRGTSLTIQCQVDSQVTMMFWYRQQPGQSLTLIATANQGSEATYESGFVIDKFPISRPNLTFSTLTVSNMSPEDSSIYLCSVARSYGYTFGSGTRLTVV.

V is TRBV29-1 and J is TRBJ2-3; no firm D call. The length of the CDR3 is 13 residues. The V gene's germline CDR1 is SQVTM and CDR2 ANQGSEA. The ends were cut back, 4 bases at V and 2 bases at J, with 10 bases in the middle. DNA of the CDR3: TGCAGCGTTGCCAGTGACCACACAGATACGCAGTATTTT. Translation gives CSVASDHTDTQYF.

This chain links TRBV9 with TRBJ2-5; 7 bases agree with TRBD1. Trimming cost V 3 bases and J 1 base; bases outside gene matches: 9. From germline, CDR1 is SGDLS and CDR2 YYNGEE. This CDR3 spans 16 amino acids. The DNA for the CDR3 is TGTGCCAGCAGCGCCCAGACAGGGCTTAGCCAAGAGACCCAGTACTTC. This codes for CASSAQTGLSQETQYF.

The genes are TRBV6-5 and TRBJ2-5, with 7 bases lining up with TRBD2. This CDR3 is 13 amino acids long. Per germline, CDR1 MNHEY and CDR2 SVGAGI. Trimming removed 5 bases from V and 6 bases from J; junction bases left unmatched: 6. The CDR3 nucleotides read TGTGCCAGCAGTCACGGGGAGGGAAAGACCCAGTACTTC. This codes for CASSHGEGKTQYF.

The rearrangement uses TRBV28 and TRBJ2-5, with unresolved D. From germline, CDR1 is MDHEN and CDR2 SYDVKM. This CDR3 comprises 14 residues. V lost 4 bases and J 1 base, leaving 10 bases between the germline ends. The CDR3 DNA reads TGTGCCAGCAGTTATTCGGACCGCCAAGAGACCCAGTACTTC. This translates into CASSYSDRQETQYF.

In this sample, this clonotype turned up a few times. V and J are TRBV20-1 and TRBJ2-1; 10 bases line up with TRBD2. The CDR3 is 12 residues long. Germline V CDR1 and CDR2: DFQATT, SNEGSKA (reference sequence). V lost 5 bases to trimming and J lost 5 bases; unmatched junction nucleotides: 0. The CDR3: CSAGLADNEQFF. CDR3 nucleotides: TGCAGTGCTGGACTAGCGGACAATGAGCAGTTCTTC.